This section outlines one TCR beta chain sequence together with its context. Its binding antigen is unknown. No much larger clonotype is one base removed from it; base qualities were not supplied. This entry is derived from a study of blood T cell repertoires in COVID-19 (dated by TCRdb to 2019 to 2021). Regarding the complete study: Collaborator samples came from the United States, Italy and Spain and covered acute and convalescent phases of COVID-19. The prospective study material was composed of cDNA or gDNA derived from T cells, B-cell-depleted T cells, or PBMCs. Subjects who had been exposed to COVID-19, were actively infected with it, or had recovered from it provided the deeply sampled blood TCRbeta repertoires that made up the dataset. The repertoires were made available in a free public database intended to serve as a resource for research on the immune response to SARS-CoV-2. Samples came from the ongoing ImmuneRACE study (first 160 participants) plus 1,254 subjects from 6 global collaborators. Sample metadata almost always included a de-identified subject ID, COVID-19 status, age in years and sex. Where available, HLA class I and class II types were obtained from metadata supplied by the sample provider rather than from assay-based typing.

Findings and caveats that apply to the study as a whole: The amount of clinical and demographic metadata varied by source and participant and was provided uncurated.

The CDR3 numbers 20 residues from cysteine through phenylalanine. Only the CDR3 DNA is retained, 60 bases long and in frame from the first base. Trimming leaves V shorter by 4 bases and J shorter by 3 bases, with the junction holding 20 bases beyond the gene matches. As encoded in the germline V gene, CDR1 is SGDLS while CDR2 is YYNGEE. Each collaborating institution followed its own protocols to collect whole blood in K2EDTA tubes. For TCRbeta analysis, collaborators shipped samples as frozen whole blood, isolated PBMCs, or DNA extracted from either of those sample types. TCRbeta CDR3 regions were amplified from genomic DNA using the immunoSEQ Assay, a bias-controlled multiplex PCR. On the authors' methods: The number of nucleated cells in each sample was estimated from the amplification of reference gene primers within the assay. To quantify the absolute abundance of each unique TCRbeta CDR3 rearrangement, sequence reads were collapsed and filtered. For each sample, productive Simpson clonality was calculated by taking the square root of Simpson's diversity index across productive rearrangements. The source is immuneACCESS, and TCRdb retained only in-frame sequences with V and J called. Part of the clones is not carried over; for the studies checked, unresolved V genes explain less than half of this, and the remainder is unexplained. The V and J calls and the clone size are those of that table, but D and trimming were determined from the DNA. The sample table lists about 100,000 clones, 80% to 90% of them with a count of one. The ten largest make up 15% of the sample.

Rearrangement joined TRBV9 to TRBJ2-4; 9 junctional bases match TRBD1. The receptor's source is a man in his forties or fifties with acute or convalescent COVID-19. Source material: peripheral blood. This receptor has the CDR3 CASSPADRGGFGTGKNIQYF. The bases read TGTGCCAGCAGCCCGGCGGACAGGGGCGGCTTTGGGACGGGCAAAAACATTCAGTACTTC.